Listed below are T cell receptor beta chains from one sample, sequenced in a study of blood T cells in healthy people across ages. A single record per CDR3 protein comes from TCRdb applying MiXCR to the 5' RACE reads. The sample comprises roughly 2 million distinct CDR3 sequences, roughly 50% of which are singletons, and about 2.1% rests with the top ten. Sequenced material: blood. The source is a woman aged 35 to 49 in good health. The CDR3 runs from the conserved cysteine through the conserved F or W. The order of the fields is J gene, D gene, V gene, clone size, CDR3 protein, CDR3 DNA. The D gene is left open where the match is weak. Expanded clones get a size class; other rows say once, few or many, or leave the size out.

J: TRBJ1-6
D: -
V: TRBV4-3
size: -
CDR3: CASSPQVSYNSPLHF
DNA: TGCGCCAGCAGCCCTCAGGTCTCCTATAATTCACCCCTCCACTTT

J: TRBJ2-5
D: -
V: TRBV20-1
size: -
CDR3: CSARDPQGPGVWAQYF
DNA: TGCAGTGCTAGAGATCCTCAGGGGCCCGGCGTCTGGGCCCAGTACTTC

J: TRBJ2-3
D: -
V: TRBV10-1
size: -
CDR3: CASSESTLQYLVLGTDTQYF
DNA: TGCGCCAGCAGTGAGTCGACTCTACAATACTTAGTTCTAGGCACAGATACGCAGTATTTT

J: TRBJ2-1
D: TRBD2
V: TRBV7-2
size: few
CDR3: CASSLSGGGANEQFF
DNA: TGTGCCAGCAGCTTATCTGGCGGGGGGGCCAATGAGCAGTTCTTC

J: TRBJ1-2
D: -
V: TRBV6-5
size: -
CDR3: CASTNLGAGGYTF
DNA: TGTGCCAGCACCAACCTGGGGGCGGGAGGCTACACCTTC

J: TRBJ1-2
D: -
V: TRBV6-6
size: few
CDR3: CASSRDQGGYTF
DNA: TGTGCCAGCAGTAGAGATCAGGGGGGCTACACCTTC

J: TRBJ2-7
D: -
V: TRBV28
size: few
CDR3: CASSPQGIRYEQYF
DNA: TGTGCCAGCAGTCCCCAAGGTATCCGATACGAGCAGTACTTC

J: TRBJ2-5
D: TRBD1
V: TRBV10-3
size: few
CDR3: CAIGRPRTGVETQYF
DNA: TGTGCCATCGGGCGACCTAGGACAGGGGTCGAGACCCAGTACTTC

J: TRBJ2-2
D: -
V: TRBV9
size: -
CDR3: CAGSVVDTGELFF
DNA: TGTGCCGGCAGCGTAGTGGACACCGGGGAGCTGTTTTTT

J: TRBJ2-5
D: -
V: TRBV7-9
size: few
CDR3: CASILGGGRYQETQYF
DNA: TGTGCCAGCATCTTAGGGGGGGGAAGATACCAAGAGACCCAGTACTTC

J: TRBJ2-5
D: -
V: TRBV4-3
size: many
CDR3: CASSHRGGETQYF
DNA: TGTGCCAGCAGCCACAGGGGAGGCGAGACCCAGTACTTC

J: TRBJ2-1
D: -
V: TRBV9
size: -
CDR3: CASSASDVLGVQFF
DNA: TGTGCCAGCAGCGCAAGCGACGTTTTGGGGGTGCAGTTCTTC

J: TRBJ1-1
D: TRBD1
V: TRBV5-1
size: -
CDR3: CASSLGGGRCDAFF
DNA: TGCGCCAGCAGCTTGGGAGGGGGCAGGTGTGACGCTTTCTTT

J: TRBJ2-5
D: -
V: TRBV7-9
size: -
CDR3: CASSREGLQSQETQYF
DNA: TGTGCCAGCAGCCGGGAAGGTCTCCAGTCCCAAGAGACCCAGTACTTC